Below, 27 T cell receptor beta chains from the same sample are listed, as sequenced in a study of blood T cells in healthy people across ages. Primed by a sample-barcoded 5' primer and a J-beta primer mix, a second PCR proceeded for 7 to 11 cycles. TCRdb re-analysed the 5' RACE reads in MiXCR, keeping a single row per CDR3 protein. The sample yields 550,000 to 600,000 distinct CDR3 sequences, 25% to 30% seen once. Sequencing input: blood. These receptors were collected from a woman between 65 and 79 years old in good health.

V gene TRBV5-1 combines with J gene TRBJ1-1, with a possible D match to TRBD1 (5 bases). Trimming took 4 bases from V and 0 from J, leaving 13 bases between them. The CDR3 sequence is 15 residues long. Germline CDR1 reads SGHRS; CDR2 reads YFSETQ. DNA of the CDR3: TGCGCCAGCAGCCTACAGGCTGCTATGAACACTGAAGCTTTCTTT. Protein: CASSLQAAMNTEAFF.

V is TRBV5-1 and J is TRBJ2-5; 11 nucleotides agree with TRBD1. The CDR3 covers 16 residues. Trimming took 3 bases from V and 3 from J; bases not matched to a gene: 7. CDR1 is SGHRS, CDR2 YFSETQ, per germline. Here the CDR3 reads CASSWGDRGDEETQYF. In DNA form, the CDR3 reads TGCGCCAGCAGCTGGGGGGACAGGGGGGATGAAGAGACCCAGTACTTC.

The sample holds a few counts of this clonotype. The chain uses TRBV19 and TRBJ1-3; a weak D match, TRBD1 (6 bases). Germline lookup yields CDR1 LNHDA and CDR2 SQIVND (reference sequence). V was trimmed by 5 bases and J by 2 bases, leaving 16 bases between them. The CDR3 extends over 16 amino acids. The CDR3 loop reads CASSRDTTGTGNTIYF. Written as DNA, the CDR3 is TGTGCCAGTAGTCGAGATACTACAGGGACTGGAAACACCATATATTTT. Looking up the rest from reference TRBV19 and TRBJ1-3 gives the full variable domain: DGGITQSPKYLFRKEGQNVTLSCEQNLNHDAMYWYRQDPGQGLRLIYYSQIVNDFQKGDIAEGYSVSREKKESFPLTVTSAQKNPTAFYLCASSRDTTGTGNTIYFGEGSWLTVV.

Note on this clonotype: The junction shows a germline mismatch at one end, possibly a read error. The rearrangement links TRBV24-1 to TRBJ2-6; the match to TRBD1 covers 7 bases. CDR1 is KGHDR and CDR2 is SFDVKD in the germline V gene. This CDR3 has 14 amino acids. The CDR3 DNA sequence: TGTGCCACGGGACAGAGCTCTGGGGCCAACGTCCCGACTTTC. Its translation: CATGQSSGANVPTF.

V usage is TRBV29-1 and J usage is TRBJ2-1, with D perhaps matching TRBD2 (6 bases). The ends were cut back, 8 bases at V and 15 bases at J, with 26 bases in the middle. The CDR3 has 13 amino acids. Germline assignment: CDR1 SQVTM and CDR2 ANQGSEA. The CDR3 loop reads CSFLGRDDTIRFF. As DNA, the CDR3 is TGCAGCTTCTTGGGGCGGGATGATACAATCCGGTTCTTC.

This clonotype turned up a few times. This sequence joins TRBV5-1 and TRBJ1-2, with 8 bases fitting TRBD1. V was pared by 0 bases and J by 6 bases, with 7 bases of the junction left unmatched. The germline gives CDR1 SGHRS, CDR2 YFSETQ. The CDR3 is made up of 15 amino acids. Here the CDR3 DNA reads TGCGCCAGCAGCTTGGTGGTGCAGGGGGCCAATGGCTACACCTTC. Amino acids: CASSLVVQGANGYTF. Variable domain in full (rest from reference TRBV5-1 and TRBJ1-2): KAGVTQTPRYLIKTRGQQVTLSCSPISGHRSVSWYQQTPGQGLQFLFEYFSETQRNKGNFPGRFSGRQFSNSRSEMNVSTLELGDSALYLCASSLVVQGANGYTFGSGTRLTVV.

This clonotype was detected only a few times. One junction end does not reproduce the germline sequence, and a read error may be involved. The chain links TRBV7-3 to TRBJ2-6; D gene uncertain. Germline V gene data show CDR1 as SGHTA and CDR2 as FQGTGA. The CDR3 is 16 residues long. As DNA, the CDR3 is TGTGCCAGCGGCTTAATAGGTGGGACTGGGGCCAACGTCCTGACTTTC. Residues: CASGLIGGTGANVLTF.

The chain joins TRBV12-5 to TRBJ1-1; possibly TRBD1 for D (6 bases). V was cut by 7 bases and J by 4 bases, with 19 bases left in between. From germline, CDR1 is LGHNT and CDR2 FRNRAP. The length of the CDR3 is 15 residues. The DNA of the CDR3 is TGTGCTAGTGAATCTGACGGGGGCCCCATCACTGAAGCTTTCTTT. Encoded protein: CASESDGGPITEAFF.

A single count supports this clonotype. The rearrangement uses TRBV20-1 and TRBJ2-3; 9 nucleotides line up with TRBD2. Trimming cost V 5 bases and J 4 bases; bases outside gene matches: 7. The CDR3 loop spans 14 amino acids. Germline-derived CDR1 and CDR2 are DFQATT and SNEGSKA (reference sequence). The chain's CDR3 is CSAPLAGRADTQYF. As DNA, the CDR3 is TGCAGTGCTCCCCTAGCGGGGAGGGCAGATACGCAGTATTTT.

This sequence joins TRBV15 and TRBJ1-2, with D maybe TRBD1 (5 bases). V was trimmed by 7 bases and J by 8 bases, leaving 17 bases between them. Germline CDR1 is LNHNV and CDR2 is YYDKDF (reference sequence). The CDR3 has 13 residues. This CDR3 is CATNAMGGKGYTF. The DNA for the CDR3 is TGTGCCACCAACGCCATGGGGGGTAAAGGCTACACCTTC.

CDR3 coding DNA: TGTGCCACCGACCTGGGTAGGGGCGGACCTGGCTACGAGCAGTACTTC. Its translation is CATDLGRGGPGYEQYF. The gene calls are TRBV7-9 and TRBJ2-7, with a tentative D call TRBD1 (5 bases). V was pared by 10 bases and J by 3 bases, with 25 bases between. Germline CDR1 reads SEHNR; CDR2 reads FQNEAQ (reference sequence). The CDR3 sequence is 16 residues long.

The chain is built from TRBV12-3 or TRBV12-4 and TRBJ2-7; TRBD2 aligns across 10 bases. The CDR3 runs to 14 residues. Unmatched junction bases numbered 5, after V lost 6 bases and J lost 3 bases. The CDR3 reads CASSQLAGCYEQYF. CDR3 coding DNA: TGTGCCAGCAGCCAACTAGCGGGGTGCTACGAGCAGTACTTC.

The J gene is TRBJ2-1, the V gene TRBV4-1; 7 bases align to TRBD2. The CDR3 has 15 amino acids. V was clipped by 4 bases and J by 4 bases; unmatched bases: 7. CDR1 MGHRA and CDR2 YSYEKL come from the germline V gene. Written as DNA, the CDR3 is TGCGCCAGCAGCCTAGGCCCAGCGGGATACAATGAGCAGTTCTTC. It yields the protein CASSLGPAGYNEQFF.

V is TRBV9 and J is TRBJ1-4, with D unresolved. The germline gives CDR1 SGDLS, CDR2 YYNGEE. This CDR3 spans 15 amino acids. Trimming removed 2 bases from V and 4 bases from J, with 12 bases in between. CDR3 amino acids: CASSVLRACNEKLFF. The CDR3 DNA follows: TGTGCCAGCAGCGTCCTGAGGGCGTGTAATGAAAAACTGTTTTTT.

The chain links TRBV30 to TRBJ1-3; TRBD1 is a possible D gene (5 bases). The CDR3 loop spans 15 amino acids. CDR1 and CDR2 (germline): GTSNPN, SVGIG (reference sequence). Trimming left V 0 bases short and J 0 bases short, with 9 bases between. CDR3 DNA: TGTGCCTGGAGTGTAGGGGCAAGCTCTGGAAACACCATATATTTT. Translation gives CAWSVGASSGNTIYF.

This clonotype came up a few times. V is TRBV24-1 and J is TRBJ1-4; TRBD1 might be the D (5 bases). The V end lost 4 bases, the J end lost 3 bases, and 14 bases lay between the germline ends. This CDR3 comprises 16 residues. Germline values: CDR1 KGHDR, CDR2 SFDVKD. The CDR3 sequence: CATSDSSLGANEKLFF. CDR3 sequence (DNA): TGTGCCACCAGTGACTCCTCTTTGGGGGCTAATGAAAAACTGTTTTTT.

This clonotype was recorded a few times. The V call is TRBV12-3 or TRBV12-4, the J call TRBJ1-1; 11 bases line up with TRBD1. CDR3 length: 14 residues. V lost 5 bases, J lost 8 bases, and 7 bases stayed unmatched. The CDR3 nucleotides are TGTGCCAGCAGTCCACGGACAGGGGGCACCGAAGCTTTCTTT. Protein product: CASSPRTGGTEAFF.

J is TRBJ2-5 and V is TRBV2; 10 bases match TRBD1. V dropped 6 bases and J dropped 7; count of bases not matched to a gene: 8. The CDR3 runs 14 residues. Germline V gene sequence: CDR1 SNHLY, CDR2 FYNNEI. The CDR3 bases are TGTGCCAGCAGAGTTGACAGGGGGCCGGGGACCCAGTACTTC. It codes for CASRVDRGPGTQYF.

The sample holds a few counts of this clonotype. The V call is TRBV29-1, the J call TRBJ1-1; D is unclear. There are 11 residues in the CDR3. Germline V gene sequence: CDR1 SQVTM, CDR2 ANQGSEA. Trimming shortened V by 6 bases and J by 1 base, and 6 bases separated the two germline ends. The CDR3 here is CSVTQNTEAFF. In nucleotides, the CDR3 is TGCAGCGTAACACAGAACACTGAAGCTTTCTTT. The variable domain in full, with the rest retrieved from reference TRBV29-1 and TRBJ1-1, is SAVISQKPSRDICQRGTSLTIQCQVDSQVTMMFWYRQQPGQSLTLIATANQGSEATYESGFVIDKFPISRPNLTFSTLTVSNMSPEDSSIYLCSVTQNTEAFFGQGTRLTVV.

As regards this clonotype: A much larger clonotype is one base distant, so this may be a read error. Here the CDR3 omits its conserved ending phenylalanine or tryptophan, so a read error is the likely source. V and J are TRBV7-2 and TRBJ1-4; no reliable D call. This CDR3 is 14 amino acids long. Per the germline V gene, CDR1 is SGHTA and CDR2 is FQGNSA. V was trimmed by 5 bases and J by 8 bases, leaving 15 bases between them. The CDR3 coding sequence is TGTGCCAGCAGCCCCGGCGGGGTCGAAGAAAAACTGTTTTCT. Encoded protein: CASSPGGVEEKLFS.

The V gene is TRBV12-3 or TRBV12-4, the J gene TRBJ1-2, with D possibly being TRBD1 (5 bases). V gave up 0 bases and J gave up 3 bases, with 8 bases separating them. CDR3 length: 14 residues. DNA for the CDR3: TGTGCCAGCAGTTTAGCAGGGGCTCACTATGGCTACACCTTC. It is translated as CASSLAGAHYGYTF.

This clonotype was seen at least ten times. This chain links TRBV7-9 with TRBJ2-3; D gene ambiguous. The CDR3 covers 11 residues. Trimming took off 5 bases at V and 6 bases at J, with 6 bases between the two ends. Per the germline V gene, CDR1 is SEHNR and CDR2 is FQNEAQ (reference sequence). The CDR3 coding sequence is TGTGCCAGCAGCAATGGGGATACGCAGTATTTT. It encodes CASSNGDTQYF.

J is TRBJ1-2 and V is TRBV20-1; tentative D call: TRBD1 (6 bases). Trimming took off 5 bases at V and 6 bases at J, with 16 bases between the two ends. Germline loops: CDR1 DFQATT, CDR2 SNEGSKA (reference sequence). The CDR3 is made up of 13 amino acids. The CDR3 DNA is TGCAGTGCTGACACGGGGGGCGAGGATGGCTACACCTTC. This sequence encodes CSADTGGEDGYTF.

The chain has TRBV3-1 and TRBJ1-1; D may be TRBD1 (6 bases). Trimming took off 1 base at V and 7 bases at J, with 13 bases between the two ends. CDR1 and CDR2 (germline): LGHDT, YNNKEL (reference sequence). CDR3 length: 14 amino acids. In DNA, the CDR3 is TGTGCCAGCAGCCAAGCGGGGGGCAAGGGTGAAGCTTTCTTT. It yields the protein CASSQAGGKGEAFF. Full variable domain (rest looked up from reference TRBV3-1 and TRBJ1-1): DTAVSQTPKYLVTQMGNDKSIKCEQNLGHDTMYWYKQDSKKFLKIMFSYNNKELIINETVPNRFSPKSPDKAHLNLHINSLELGDSAVYFCASSQAGGKGEAFFGQGTRLTVV.

The rearrangement joins TRBV20-1 to TRBJ1-6, with 9 nucleotides matching TRBD1. CDR3 length equals 16 residues. The germline V gene encodes CDR1 DFQATT and CDR2 SNEGSKA (reference sequence). V dropped 6 bases and J dropped 0; count of bases not matched to a gene: 6. CDR3: CSARGTGSSYNSPLHF. CDR3 in DNA: TGCAGTGCGCGAGGGACAGGGAGCTCCTATAATTCACCCCTCCACTTT.

The chain joins TRBV20-1 to TRBJ2-3, with a possible D match to TRBD2 (6 bases). Germline CDR1 and CDR2: DFQATT and SNEGSKA (reference sequence). V was clipped by 4 bases and J by 3 bases, with 11 bases between them. The CDR3 is 13 residues long. CDR3 in DNA: TGCAGTGCTACTCGGGACTCGACAGATACGCAGTATTTT. This encodes CSATRDSTDTQYF.

In its sample, this clonotype was seen once. Given the absence of the conserved phenylalanine or tryptophan at the CDR3 end, a read error is likely. V usage is TRBV7-8 and J usage is TRBJ2-1; TRBD1 might be the D (6 bases). Per the germline V gene, CDR1 is SGHVS and CDR2 is FQNEAQ. There are 16 residues in the CDR3. Trimming stripped 3 bases from V and 0 bases from J, with 12 bases between. The CDR3 DNA follows: TGTGCCAGCAGCTTCAGACAGGTGAGCTCCTACAATGAGCAGTTCCTC. It is translated as CASSFRQVSSYNEQFL.